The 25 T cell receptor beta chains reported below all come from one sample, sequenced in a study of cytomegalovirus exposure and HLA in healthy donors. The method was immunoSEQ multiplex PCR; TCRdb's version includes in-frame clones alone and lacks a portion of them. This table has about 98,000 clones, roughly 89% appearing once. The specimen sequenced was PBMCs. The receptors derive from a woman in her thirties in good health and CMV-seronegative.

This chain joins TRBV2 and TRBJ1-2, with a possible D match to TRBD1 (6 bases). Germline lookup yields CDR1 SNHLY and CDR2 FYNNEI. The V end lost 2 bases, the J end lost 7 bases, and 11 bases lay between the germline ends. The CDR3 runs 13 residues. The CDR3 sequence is CASSENRATGYTF. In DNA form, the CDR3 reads TGTGCCAGCAGTGAAAACAGGGCCACTGGCTACACCTTC. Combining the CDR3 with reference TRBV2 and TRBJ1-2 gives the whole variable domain EPEVTQTPSHQVTQMGQEVILRCVPISNHLYFYWYRQILGQKVEFLVSFYNNEISEKSEIFDDQFSVERPDGSNFTLKIRSTKLEDSAMYFCASSENRATGYTFGSGTRLTVV.

The CDR3 loop is CASSPPVAGASEQYF. CDR3 sequence (DNA): TGCGCCAGCAGCCCCCCGGTAGCGGGGGCTTCCGAGCAGTACTTC. The chain employs TRBV4-1 and TRBJ2-7, with TRBD2 matching over 9 bases. The CDR3 is 15 amino acids. Germline V lookup: CDR1 MGHRA, CDR2 YSYEKL. Trimming cost V 4 bases and J 6 bases; bases outside gene matches: 10.

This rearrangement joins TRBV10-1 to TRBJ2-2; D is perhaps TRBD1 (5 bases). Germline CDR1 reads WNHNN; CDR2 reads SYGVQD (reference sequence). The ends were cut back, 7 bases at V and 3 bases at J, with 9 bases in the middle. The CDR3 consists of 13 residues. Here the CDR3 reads CASMTRDTGELFF. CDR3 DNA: TGCGCCAGCATGACCAGGGACACCGGGGAGCTGTTTTTT.

The CDR3 bases are TGTGCCAGCAGACCTGGGGGGGAGACCCAGTACTTC. This encodes CASRPGGETQYF. This sequence joins TRBV6-1 and TRBJ2-5, with D perhaps TRBD2 (6 bases). Trimming pared 6 bases from V and 5 bases from J, leaving 10 bases between. This CDR3 region has 12 residues. Germline V gene lookup returns CDR1 MNHNS and CDR2 SASEGT.

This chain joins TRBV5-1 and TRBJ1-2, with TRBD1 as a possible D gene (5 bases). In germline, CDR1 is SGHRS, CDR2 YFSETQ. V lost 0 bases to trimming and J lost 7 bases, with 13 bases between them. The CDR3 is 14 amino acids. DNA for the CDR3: TGCGCCAGCAGCTTGGTTAGCCAGGGCGGTGGCTACACCTTC. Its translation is CASSLVSQGGGYTF.

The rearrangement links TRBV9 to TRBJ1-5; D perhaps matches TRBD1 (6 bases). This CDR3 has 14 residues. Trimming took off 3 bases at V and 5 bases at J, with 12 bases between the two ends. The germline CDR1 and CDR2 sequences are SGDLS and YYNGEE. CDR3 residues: CASSGRTVDQPQHF. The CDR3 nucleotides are TGTGCCAGCAGCGGCCGGACAGTCGATCAGCCCCAGCATTTT.

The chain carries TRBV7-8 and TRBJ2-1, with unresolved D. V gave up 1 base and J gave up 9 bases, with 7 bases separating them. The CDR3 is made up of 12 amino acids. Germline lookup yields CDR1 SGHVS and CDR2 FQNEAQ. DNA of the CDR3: TGTGCCAGCAGCTTAGTTCTTCTTGAGCAGTTCTTC. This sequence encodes CASSLVLLEQFF.

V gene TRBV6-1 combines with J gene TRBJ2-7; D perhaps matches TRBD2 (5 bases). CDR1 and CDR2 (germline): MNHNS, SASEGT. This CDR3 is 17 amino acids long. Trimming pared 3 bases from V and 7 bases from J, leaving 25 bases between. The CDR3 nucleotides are TGTGCCAGCAGTGATGCGGGCCCGGGTTCGGAGAACGGGGAGCAGTACTTC. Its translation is CASSDAGPGSENGEQYF.

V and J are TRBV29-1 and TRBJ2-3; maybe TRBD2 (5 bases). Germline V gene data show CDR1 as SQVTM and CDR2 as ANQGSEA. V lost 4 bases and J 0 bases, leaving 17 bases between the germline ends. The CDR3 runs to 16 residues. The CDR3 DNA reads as TGCAGCGTTGCCCCCATAAGCGGAGGCAGCACAGATACGCAGTATTTT. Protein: CSVAPISGGSTDTQYF.

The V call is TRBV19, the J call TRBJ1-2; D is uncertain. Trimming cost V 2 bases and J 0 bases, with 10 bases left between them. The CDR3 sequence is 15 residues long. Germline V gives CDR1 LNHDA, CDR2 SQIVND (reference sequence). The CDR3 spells CASSIYPVTNYGYTF. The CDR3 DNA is TGTGCCAGTAGTATATACCCAGTGACTAACTATGGCTACACCTTC.

DNA for the CDR3: TGTGCCAGTAAAGGGGCAGGGGACAGAATATCGAGACAGTACTTC. The encoded protein is CASKGAGDRISRQYF. V is TRBV19 and J is TRBJ2-7; 7 bases line up with TRBD1. The length of the CDR3 is 15 residues. The junction had 19 bases not matched to a gene; V was cut back by 7 bases and J by 10 bases. Germline assignment: CDR1 LNHDA and CDR2 SQIVND (reference sequence).

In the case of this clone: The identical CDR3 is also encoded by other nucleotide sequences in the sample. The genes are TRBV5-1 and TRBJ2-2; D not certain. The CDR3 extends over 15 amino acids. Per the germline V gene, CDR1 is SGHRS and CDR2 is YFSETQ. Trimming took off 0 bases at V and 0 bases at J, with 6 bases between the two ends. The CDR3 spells CASSLGAANTGELFF. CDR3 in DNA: TGCGCCAGCAGCTTGGGAGCCGCGAACACCGGGGAGCTGTTTTTT.

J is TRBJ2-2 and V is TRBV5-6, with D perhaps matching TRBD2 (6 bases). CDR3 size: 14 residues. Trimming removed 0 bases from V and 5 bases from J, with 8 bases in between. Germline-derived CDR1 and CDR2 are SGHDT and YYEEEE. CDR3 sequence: CASSLVAGTGELFF. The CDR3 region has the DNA TGTGCCAGCAGCTTGGTGGCGGGAACCGGGGAGCTGTTTTTT.

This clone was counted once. This CDR3 reads CASSPQGTYEQYF. CDR3 coding DNA: TGTGCCAGCAGCCCACAGGGAACCTACGAGCAGTACTTC. The genes are TRBV5-4 and TRBJ2-7; a possible D gene is TRBD1 (6 bases). From germline, CDR1 is SGHNT and CDR2 YYREEE (reference sequence). The CDR3 is 13 residues long. V dropped 4 bases and J dropped 2 bases, with 10 bases sitting between them.

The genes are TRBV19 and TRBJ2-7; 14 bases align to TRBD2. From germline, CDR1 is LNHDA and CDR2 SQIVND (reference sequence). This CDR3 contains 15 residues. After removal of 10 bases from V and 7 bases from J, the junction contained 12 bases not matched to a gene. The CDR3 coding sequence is TGTGCCACCGCAGGACTAGCGGGAGGAGAGGAGGAGCAGTACTTC. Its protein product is CATAGLAGGEEEQYF.

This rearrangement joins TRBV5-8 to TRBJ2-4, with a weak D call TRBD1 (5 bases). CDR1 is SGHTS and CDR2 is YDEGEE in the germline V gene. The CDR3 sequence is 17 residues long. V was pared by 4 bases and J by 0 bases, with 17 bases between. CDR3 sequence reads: CASSKTVRALAKNIQYF. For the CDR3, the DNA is TGTGCCAGCAGCAAGACCGTCAGGGCTCTAGCCAAAAACATTCAGTACTTC.

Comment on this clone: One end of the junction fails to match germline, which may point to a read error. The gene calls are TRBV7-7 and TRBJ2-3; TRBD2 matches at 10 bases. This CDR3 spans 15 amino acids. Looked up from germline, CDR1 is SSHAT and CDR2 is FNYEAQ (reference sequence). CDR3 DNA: TGTGCTAGCAGCTTGACAAGCGGGAGGGAGGATACGCAGTATTTT. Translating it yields CASSLTSGREDTQYF.

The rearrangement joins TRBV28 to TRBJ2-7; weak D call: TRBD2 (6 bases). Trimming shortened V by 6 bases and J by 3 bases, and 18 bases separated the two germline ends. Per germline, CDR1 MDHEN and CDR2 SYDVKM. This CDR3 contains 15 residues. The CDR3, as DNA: TGTGCCAGCAGCCTTATAGAGGGAGGCGACTACGAGCAGTACTTC. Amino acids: CASSLIEGGDYEQYF.

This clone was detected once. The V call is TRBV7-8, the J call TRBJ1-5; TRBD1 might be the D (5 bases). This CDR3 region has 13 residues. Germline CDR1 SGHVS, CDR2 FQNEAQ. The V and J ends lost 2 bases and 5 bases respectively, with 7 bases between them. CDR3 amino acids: CASSLQGDQPQHF. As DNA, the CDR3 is TGTGCCAGCAGCTTACAAGGGGATCAGCCCCAGCATTTT.

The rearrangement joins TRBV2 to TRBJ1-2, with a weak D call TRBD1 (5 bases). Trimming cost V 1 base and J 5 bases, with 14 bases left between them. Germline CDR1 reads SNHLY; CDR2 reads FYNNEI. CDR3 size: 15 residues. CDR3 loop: CASSEVAGKGYGYTF. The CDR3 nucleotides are TGTGCCAGCAGTGAAGTGGCAGGGAAAGGGTATGGCTACACCTTC.

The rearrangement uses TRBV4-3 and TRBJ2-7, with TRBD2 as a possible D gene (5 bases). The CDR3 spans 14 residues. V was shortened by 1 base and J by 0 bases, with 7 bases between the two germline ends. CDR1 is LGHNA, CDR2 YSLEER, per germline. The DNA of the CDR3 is TGCGCCAGCAGCCAAGGAGGGAGCTCCTACGAGCAGTACTTC. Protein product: CASSQGGSSYEQYF.

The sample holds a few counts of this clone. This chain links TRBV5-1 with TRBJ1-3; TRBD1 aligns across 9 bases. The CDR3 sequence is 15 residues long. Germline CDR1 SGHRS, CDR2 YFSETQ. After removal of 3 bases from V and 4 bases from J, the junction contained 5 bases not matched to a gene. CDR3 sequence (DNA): TGCGCCAGCAGCTCGGGACAGGGCACGGGAAACACCATATATTTT. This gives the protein CASSSGQGTGNTIYF.

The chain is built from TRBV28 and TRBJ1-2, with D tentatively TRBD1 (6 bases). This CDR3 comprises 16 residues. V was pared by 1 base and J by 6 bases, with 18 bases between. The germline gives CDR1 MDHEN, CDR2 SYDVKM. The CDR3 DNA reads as TGTGCCAGCAGTTTATCTCCTAGAACAGGGTTAAATGGCTACACCTTC. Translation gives CASSLSPRTGLNGYTF.

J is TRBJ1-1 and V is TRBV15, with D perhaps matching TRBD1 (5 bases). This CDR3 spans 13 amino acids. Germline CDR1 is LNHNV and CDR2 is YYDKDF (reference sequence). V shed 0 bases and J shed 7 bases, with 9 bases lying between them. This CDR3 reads CATSRDRQFEAFF. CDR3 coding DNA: TGTGCCACCAGCAGAGATAGACAGTTTGAAGCTTTCTTT.

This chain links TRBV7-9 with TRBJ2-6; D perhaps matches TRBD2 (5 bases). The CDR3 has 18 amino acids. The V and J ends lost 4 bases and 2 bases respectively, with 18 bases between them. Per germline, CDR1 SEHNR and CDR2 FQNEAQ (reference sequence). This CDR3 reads CASSSLRGLKAGANVLTF. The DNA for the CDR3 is TGTGCCAGCAGCTCTCTGAGAGGGCTGAAGGCTGGGGCCAACGTCCTGACTTTC.